This T cell receptor beta chain comes out of a study of vaccination and CD4 T cells after COVID-19. Whole-study context: Drawing of post-COVID samples took place a median 101 days after diagnosis (range 35 to 161).

Treatment denoted: roughly ten-day PBMC culture with coronavirus spike peptide pools or control peptides (ViraFEST assay). March to December 2020 was the span of positive PCR dates, which predated US Alpha, Beta and Delta variants. The CDR3 is made up of 16 amino acids. The V gene lost 5 bases and the J gene lost 0 bases, with 14 bases spanning the gap. Germline V gene sequence: CDR1 SNHLY, CDR2 FYNNEI. The Oncomine TCR Beta short-read assay was what sequenced the DNA obtained from cultured CD4+ T cells. TCRdb independently ran MiXCR on the PCR reads; one entry per CDR3 protein. The sample lists about 23,000 distinct CDR3 sequences, roughly 53% occurring once. Concerning this clonotype: Its cognate antigen is unknown.

The receptor was derived from a human donor who had recovered from COVID-19. Sequencing used CD4+ T cells from blood, cultured in vitro. The chain joins TRBV2 to TRBJ2-1, with no clear D. CDR3 sequence reads: CASSSSPGSSYNEQFF. The DNA for the CDR3 is TGTGCCAGCAGTTCCTCGCCGGGCTCCTCCTACAATGAGCAGTTCTTC.